Below are 24 T cell receptor beta chains sequenced from a single sample in a study of CD8+CD57+ T cells in acquired aplastic anemia. Individuals selected for sequencing had exhibited CD8+CD57+ cell expansion on flow cytometry. Genomic DNA constituted the template upon which TCR beta VDJ and CDR3 profiling was performed. TCRdb fed the reads into MiXCR, producing one record per CDR3 protein. The sample lists about 180,000 distinct CDR3 sequences, around half occurring once. The sample taken for sequencing was sorted CD4+, CD8+, or CD8+CD57+ T cells (not recorded which) from PBMCs. These receptors were collected from a human donor with aplastic anemia.

As regards this clonotype: Just one base apart from a much larger clone, this may be a read error. The DNA for the CDR3 is TGTGCTAGTGGTTTGGTCCCCGGGGTCGATCAGCCCCAGCATTTT. This gives the protein CASGLVPGVDQPQHF. The chain has TRBV12-5 and TRBJ1-5; no firm D call. The CDR3 has 15 residues. Trimming left V 0 bases short and J 5 bases short, with 11 bases between. Germline V CDR1 and CDR2: LGHNT, FRNRAP.

The chain uses TRBV6-1 and TRBJ2-7; a possible D gene is TRBD2 (6 bases). The CDR3 is 15 residues long. Trimming shortened V by 2 bases and J by 5 bases, and 16 bases separated the two germline ends. Germline lookup yields CDR1 MNHNS and CDR2 SASEGT. CDR3 residues: CASSEPRTGGDEQYF. The CDR3 DNA reads as TGTGCCAGCAGTGAACCCCGTACAGGAGGGGACGAGCAGTACTTC.

This clonotype has just a few counts. The gene calls are TRBV20-1 and TRBJ2-7; TRBD2 agrees at 12 bases. The CDR3 contains 15 residues. The J segment lost 2 bases and the V segment lost 3 bases, leaving 5 bases of the junction unmatched. Germline CDR1 reads DFQATT; CDR2 reads SNEGSKA (reference sequence). CDR3 nucleotides: TGCAGTGCTAGGGAGGCTAGCGGGGGGGCCTACGAGCAGTACTTC. This gives the protein CSAREASGGAYEQYF.

This clonotype has just a few counts. The chain has TRBV10-3 and TRBJ2-6; 9 positions match TRBD2. CDR3 size: 17 residues. Germline CDR1 is ENHRY and CDR2 is SYGVKD. Germline trimming cut 4 bases from V and 3 bases from J; bases unmatched to any gene: 7. CDR3 in amino acids: CAISGAGGPGGANVLTF. In DNA, the CDR3 is TGTGCCATCAGTGGGGCGGGAGGGCCTGGTGGGGCCAACGTCCTGACTTTC.

In this sample, this clonotype turned up a few times. A much larger clone lies one base from this, so it may be a read error. The CDR3 ends on some other residue instead of the conserved phenylalanine or tryptophan, so this is likely a read error. The rearrangement uses TRBV5-1 and TRBJ2-2; D possibly corresponds to TRBD1 (6 bases). The germline gives CDR1 SGHRS, CDR2 YFSETQ. Trimming took off 5 bases at V and 1 base at J, with 9 bases between the two ends. The CDR3 is 14 amino acids. The CDR3 DNA is TGCGCCAGCAGACGACAGGAGAACACCGGGGAGCTGTTTCTT. Protein product: CASRRQENTGELFL.

The rearrangement joins TRBV25-1 to TRBJ2-1; tentatively, D is TRBD1 (5 bases). V was clipped by 2 bases and J by 4 bases, with 6 bases between them. CDR1 and CDR2 from the germline V gene are MGHDK and SYGVNS. The length of the CDR3 is 13 residues. The CDR3 spells CASSEQGYNEQFF. In DNA, the CDR3 is TGTGCCAGCAGTGAACAGGGTTACAATGAGCAGTTCTTC.

The rearrangement joins TRBV20-1 to TRBJ1-5, with 7 bases that match TRBD1. Looked up from germline, CDR1 is DFQATT and CDR2 is SNEGSKA (reference sequence). This CDR3 spans 13 amino acids. After removal of 3 bases from V and 6 bases from J, the junction contained 5 bases not matched to a gene. The CDR3 nucleotides are TGCAGTGCTAGGGAGGGGGCGAGTCAGCCCCAGCATTTT. This gives the protein CSAREGASQPQHF.

This clonotype counts as medium-sized. The V gene is TRBV29-1, the J gene TRBJ1-3; D gene unclear. CDR1 is SQVTM, CDR2 ANQGSEA, per germline. There are 11 residues in the CDR3. V was cut by 7 bases and J by 3 bases, with 7 bases left in between. CDR3 nucleotide sequence: TGCAGCGGGGAGGTTGGAAACACCATATATTTT. Amino acid sequence: CSGEVGNTIYF.

The rearrangement joins TRBV19 to TRBJ2-7; TRBD2 agrees at 7 bases. With 9 bases clipped from V and 3 bases from J, the junction kept 11 bases outside the gene matches. This CDR3 is built from 14 residues. CDR1 and CDR2 (germline): LNHDA, SQIVND (reference sequence). In DNA form, the CDR3 reads TGTGCCAGCCGAGCCTTGGGGGGGAACTACGAGCAGTACTTC. Residues: CASRALGGNYEQYF.

V and J are TRBV7-9 and TRBJ2-1; possible D gene TRBD1, 6 bases. Germline loops: CDR1 SEHNR, CDR2 FQNEAQ (reference sequence). Trimming stripped 5 bases from V and 15 bases from J, with 17 bases between. This CDR3 contains 12 residues. Here the CDR3 reads CASSRDTQPAFF. CDR3 DNA sequence: TGTGCCAGCAGCCGGGACACCCAACCCGCGTTCTTC.

This clonotype was seen repeatedly, ten times or more. V is TRBV5-6 and J is TRBJ1-5; no reliable D call. Germline V gene data show CDR1 as SGHDT and CDR2 as YYEEEE. V shed 5 bases and J shed 2 bases, with 11 bases lying between them. The CDR3 length is 14 residues. DNA of the CDR3: TGTGCCAGCAGTAGGGAGGGAGGCAATCAGCCCCAGCATTTT. Protein: CASSREGGNQPQHF.

This clonotype was picked up many times. V and J are TRBV5-1 and TRBJ2-7, with 7 bases matching TRBD1. Germline assignment: CDR1 SGHRS and CDR2 YFSETQ. The CDR3 is made up of 14 amino acids. V trimming: 6 bases; J trimming: 2 bases; junction bases outside the gene matches: 8. In DNA, the CDR3 is TGCGCCAGCACCATCAACAGGGGCACCTACGAGCAGTACTTC. Protein sequence: CASTINRGTYEQYF. Using reference TRBV5-1 and TRBJ2-7 for the parts outside the CDR3, the full variable domain is KAGVTQTPRYLIKTRGQQVTLSCSPISGHRSVSWYQQTPGQGLQFLFEYFSETQRNKGNFPGRFSGRQFSNSRSEMNVSTLELGDSALYLCASTINRGTYEQYFGPGTRLTVT.

This sequence joins TRBV11-2 and TRBJ1-6, with TRBD1 identical over 7 bases. This CDR3 has 19 residues. V lost 4 bases and J lost 0; bases outside the gene matches: 12. The V gene's germline CDR1 is SGHAT and CDR2 FQNNGV. CDR3 loop: CASSYPTGLPSSYNSPLHF. Here the CDR3 DNA reads TGTGCCAGCAGCTACCCGACAGGGCTCCCGAGCTCCTATAATTCACCCCTCCACTTT.

The J gene is TRBJ2-7, the V gene TRBV2, with 9 bases fitting TRBD1. Germline trimming cut 10 bases from V and 6 bases from J; bases unmatched to any gene: 10. The CDR3 extends over 13 amino acids. Germline V lookup: CDR1 SNHLY, CDR2 FYNNEI. CDR3 amino acids: CATKTGGLTEQYF. The CDR3 nucleotides read TGTGCCACCAAAACAGGGGGCTTAACCGAGCAGTACTTC.

The chain uses TRBV29-1 and TRBJ2-2; D possibly corresponds to TRBD1 (5 bases). The V and J ends lost 3 bases and 8 bases respectively, with 7 bases between them. CDR3 length: 11 residues. The germline V gene encodes CDR1 SQVTM and CDR2 ANQGSEA. The CDR3 sequence: CSVDRAGELFF. The CDR3 bases are TGCAGCGTTGACAGGGCTGGGGAGCTGTTTTTT.

This clonotype was counted many times. This chain uses TRBV2 with TRBJ2-1; D possibly corresponds to TRBD2 (7 bases). V was shortened by 3 bases and J by 2 bases, with 11 bases between the two germline ends. The CDR3 is 15 amino acids. Germline V gene data show CDR1 as SNHLY and CDR2 as FYNNEI. The CDR3 is CASSDGGGAYNEQFF. The CDR3 DNA reads as TGTGCCAGCAGTGACGGAGGGGGGGCCTACAATGAGCAGTTCTTC. The complete variable domain, with remaining parts taken from reference TRBV2 and TRBJ2-1, reads EPEVTQTPSHQVTQMGQEVILRCVPISNHLYFYWYRQILGQKVEFLVSFYNNEISEKSEIFDDQFSVERPDGSNFTLKIRSTKLEDSAMYFCASSDGGGAYNEQFFGPGTRLTVL.

As concerns this clonotype: At one boundary the junction diverges from the germline segment, which might be a read error. The rearrangement links TRBV29-1 to TRBJ2-3; D possibly corresponds to TRBD2 (6 bases). Germline V gives CDR1 SQVTM, CDR2 ANQGSEA. CDR3 length: 13 amino acids. CDR3 DNA sequence: TGCAGCGGCGCACCAACTAGCACAGATACGCTGTATTTT. It codes for CSGAPTSTDTLYF.

CDR3 loop: CASRVGVGNQPQHF. CDR3 DNA sequence: TGTGCCAGCAGAGTGGGTGTTGGCAATCAGCCCCAGCATTTT. The gene calls are TRBV19 and TRBJ1-5; D is unresolved. Trimming took off 9 bases at V and 2 bases at J, with 14 bases between the two ends. The CDR3 length is 14 residues. Looked up from germline, CDR1 is LNHDA and CDR2 is SQIVND (reference sequence). The full variable domain, rest sourced from reference TRBV19 and TRBJ1-5, is DGGITQSPKYLFRKEGQNVTLSCEQNLNHDAMYWYRQDPGQGLRLIYYSQIVNDFQKGDIAEGYSVSREKKESFPLTVTSAQKNPTAFYLCASRVGVGNQPQHFGDGTRLSIL.

The rearrangement uses TRBV5-6 and TRBJ1-1; 8 bases match TRBD1. Trimming took 0 bases from V and 5 from J; bases not matched to a gene: 6. Germline lookup yields CDR1 SGHDT and CDR2 YYEEEE. The CDR3 runs to 15 residues. The CDR3 region is CASSLAGQGWTEAFF. Written as DNA, the CDR3 is TGTGCCAGCAGCTTGGCCGGACAGGGTTGGACTGAAGCTTTCTTT.

In its sample, this clonotype is medium-sized. The gene calls are TRBV29-1 and TRBJ1-2; D gene unclear. Germline loops: CDR1 SQVTM, CDR2 ANQGSEA. The CDR3 is 11 residues long. Between the trimmed V and J ends, which lost 4 bases and 8 bases, there was a span of 11 bases. CDR3 nucleotide sequence: TGCAGCGTTGGGACCGCCGGCGGCTACACCTTC. Amino acids: CSVGTAGGYTF. The full variable domain, its missing parts supplied by reference TRBV29-1 and TRBJ1-2, is SAVISQKPSRDICQRGTSLTIQCQVDSQVTMMFWYRQQPGQSLTLIATANQGSEATYESGFVIDKFPISRPNLTFSTLTVSNMSPEDSSIYLCSVGTAGGYTFGSGTRLTVV.

The chain uses TRBV24-1 and TRBJ2-7; no reliable D call. Trimming removed 3 bases from V and 0 bases from J, with 11 bases in between. CDR1 is KGHDR, CDR2 SFDVKD, per germline. This CDR3 has 15 amino acids. The chain's CDR3 is CATSDRQDLSYEQYF. CDR3 bases: TGTGCCACCAGTGATAGGCAGGATCTCTCCTACGAGCAGTACTTC.

The chain couples TRBV5-1 to TRBJ2-7, with 9 positions matching TRBD1. The V and J ends lost 0 bases and 4 bases, in that order; junction bases with no gene match: 5. The CDR3 consists of 15 residues. Germline-derived CDR1 and CDR2 are SGHRS and YFSETQ. The DNA for the CDR3 is TGCGCCAGCAGCTTGGTATCCGGGACAGGGTACGAGCAGTACTTC. Translated, it gives CASSLVSGTGYEQYF. Variable domain in full (rest from reference TRBV5-1 and TRBJ2-7): KAGVTQTPRYLIKTRGQQVTLSCSPISGHRSVSWYQQTPGQGLQFLFEYFSETQRNKGNFPGRFSGRQFSNSRSEMNVSTLELGDSALYLCASSLVSGTGYEQYFGPGTRLTVT.

This clonotype was counted ten times or more. The V and J genes are TRBV6-1 and TRBJ1-4; 10 bases align to TRBD1. Per germline, CDR1 MNHNS and CDR2 SASEGT. The CDR3 has 16 amino acids. Unmatched junction bases numbered 10, after V lost 7 bases and J lost 5 bases. Here the CDR3 DNA reads TGTGCCAGCAAGGATTGGGACAGGGGACCAAATGAAAAACTGTTTTTT. Protein product: CASKDWDRGPNEKLFF.

The sample holds a few counts of this clonotype. This chain links TRBV24-1 with TRBJ2-7, with D perhaps being TRBD1 or TRBD2 (5 bases each). V lost 4 bases, J lost 2 bases, and 14 bases lay in between. The CDR3 is 15 residues long. CDR1 and CDR2 from the germline V gene are KGHDR and SFDVKD. The CDR3 sequence is CATSEGRTYPYEQYF. DNA for the CDR3: TGTGCCACCAGTGAGGGACGGACGTACCCCTACGAGCAGTACTTC.